The entry below describes one T cell receptor (beta chain). What it binds is not known. The data originate from a study of post-analysis software for immune sequencing data. In the study overall: The courses of disease that were included comprised relapsing-remitting, secondary progressive and progressive-relapsing multiple sclerosis. Study-level points and caveats: Controls' normalized Chao1 diversity significantly exceeded that of multiple sclerosis patients. Included in a set of a few TRBV segments more frequent in patients than controls were TRBV5-6, TRBV5-1 and TRBV20-1. Same-batch preparations were strongly co-clustered by F measure.

CDR1 MNHEY and CDR2 SVGEGT come from the germline V gene. This CDR3 contains 15 residues. Trimming shortened V by 0 bases and J by 1 base, and 7 bases separated the two germline ends. Prepared TCR beta cDNA libraries contained unique molecular identifiers. There were 1 to 10 million T cells, and around 460,000 cDNA molecules came from them. TCRdb itself ran the PCR reads through MiXCR, one entry per CDR3 protein. The repertoire holds fewer than 850,000 distinct CDR3 sequences, under 60% seen once, with approximately 4.4% in the top ten. The TCR sequence derives from a girl under 18 with multiple sclerosis. The sample comprised blood. The V call is TRBV6-2 or TRBV6-3, the J call TRBJ1-5, with D possibly being TRBD1 (6 bases). DNA of the CDR3: TGTGCCAGCAGTTACTCCGGACAGAGCAATCAGCCCCAGCATTTT. It specifies CASSYSGQSNQPQHF.